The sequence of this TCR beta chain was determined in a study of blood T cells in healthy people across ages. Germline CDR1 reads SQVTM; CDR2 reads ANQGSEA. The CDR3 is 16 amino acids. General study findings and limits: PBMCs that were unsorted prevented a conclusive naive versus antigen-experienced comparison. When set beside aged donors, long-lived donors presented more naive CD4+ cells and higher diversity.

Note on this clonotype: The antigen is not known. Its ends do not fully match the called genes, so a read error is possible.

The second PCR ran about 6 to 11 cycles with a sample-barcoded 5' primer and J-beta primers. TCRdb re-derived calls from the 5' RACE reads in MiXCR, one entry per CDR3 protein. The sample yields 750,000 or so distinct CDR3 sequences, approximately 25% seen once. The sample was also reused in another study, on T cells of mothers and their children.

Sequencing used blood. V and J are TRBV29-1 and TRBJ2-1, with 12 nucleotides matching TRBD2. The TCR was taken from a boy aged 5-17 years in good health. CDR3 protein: CSVEVSSGRAYNELFF. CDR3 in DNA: TGCAGCGTTGAAGTTTCTAGCGGGAGGGCGTACAATGAGCTGTTCTTC.